This entry lists 31 T cell receptor beta chains sequenced from one sample in a study of blood T cell repertoires in COVID-19. Here immunoSEQ multiplex PCR was the method, and the copy in TCRdb shows in-frame clones only, minus some. The sample has some 94,000 clones, about 70% seen once. The sample was peripheral blood. These receptors originate from a woman aged 55 to 70 in a cohort sampled during active or convalescent COVID-19.

V and J are TRBV6-5 and TRBJ2-1, with D possibly TRBD1 on 6 matching bases. Germline V lookup: CDR1 MNHEY, CDR2 SVGAGI. The CDR3 totals 13 residues. Trimming shortened V by 4 bases and J by 8 bases, and 12 bases separated the two germline ends. CDR3 DNA: TGTGCCAGCAGTTTAGGGGGAATCTATGAGCAGTTCTTC. Translation: CASSLGGIYEQFF.

The J gene is TRBJ2-5, the V gene TRBV7-2; 11 bases are a match to TRBD2. The CDR3 loop spans 14 amino acids. V gave up 3 bases and J gave up 3 bases; unmatched junction bases: 0. From germline, CDR1 is SGHTA and CDR2 FQGNSA. CDR3 bases: TGTGCCAGCAGCTTTAGCGGGGGGGAAGAGACCCAGTACTTC. Encoded protein: CASSFSGGEETQYF.

V and J are TRBV7-2 and TRBJ2-5; 7 nucleotides align to TRBD2. Germline V gene lookup returns CDR1 SGHTA and CDR2 FQGNSA. The length of the CDR3 is 15 residues. V lost 1 base to trimming and J lost 4 bases; unmatched junction nucleotides: 6. Here the CDR3 DNA reads TGTGCCAGCAGCTTAGGCGGCGGGGAGGGAGAGACCCAGTACTTC. Translation: CASSLGGGEGETQYF.

The DNA for the CDR3 is TGTGCCAGTAGTCGACAGGGGGCAGGCAATTCACCCCTCCACTTT. It encodes CASSRQGAGNSPLHF. The chain has TRBV19 and TRBJ1-6; 10 bases are a match to TRBD1. This CDR3 is built from 15 residues. CDR1 is LNHDA, CDR2 SQIVND, per germline (reference sequence). V trimming: 5 bases; J trimming: 7 bases; junction bases outside the gene matches: 5.

The chain couples TRBV15 to TRBJ2-5, with TRBD1 identical over 12 bases. CDR1 is LNHNV and CDR2 is YYDKDF in the germline V gene (reference sequence). V was clipped by 6 bases and J by 5 bases; unmatched bases: 16. The CDR3 is 18 residues long. The CDR3: CATRAGTGGAVSGETQYF. The CDR3 DNA sequence: TGTGCCACCAGAGCCGGGACAGGGGGCGCGGTCTCAGGGGAGACCCAGTACTTC.

The J gene is TRBJ2-5, the V gene TRBV6-5; D is ambiguous. The CDR3 is made up of 14 amino acids. Germline V lookup: CDR1 MNHEY, CDR2 SVGAGI. With 4 bases removed from V and 1 base from J, the gap between germline ends came to 10 bases. CDR3 DNA: TGTGCCAGCAGTTTTAGCCTTGGCCAAGAGACCCAGTACTTC. This codes for CASSFSLGQETQYF.

This chain joins TRBV18 and TRBJ1-2; no firm D call. The CDR3 sequence is 14 residues long. Germline V lookup: CDR1 KGHSH, CDR2 LQKENI. The V end was cut by 3 bases, the J end by 2 bases, with 10 bases between. The CDR3 DNA follows: TGTGCCAGCTCACCCCAACAGACAAACTATGGCTACACCTTC. Amino acids: CASSPQQTNYGYTF.

This chain connects TRBV4-1 to TRBJ1-1; D ambiguous. V gave up 3 bases and J gave up 13 bases, with 18 bases separating them. Per germline, CDR1 MGHRA and CDR2 YSYEKL. The CDR3 is made up of 13 amino acids. The CDR3: CASSQETRAGNFF. The CDR3 DNA reads TGCGCCAGCAGCCAGGAGACGAGGGCCGGGAATTTCTTT.

The count of this clone is one. V usage is TRBV7-2 and J usage is TRBJ2-5; 8 nucleotides align to TRBD1. There are 15 residues in the CDR3. V was clipped by 2 bases and J by 5 bases; unmatched bases: 7. CDR1 and CDR2 (germline): SGHTA, FQGNSA. The CDR3 loop reads CASSLPTGVLETQYF. As DNA, the CDR3 is TGTGCCAGCAGCTTACCGACAGGGGTGCTTGAGACCCAGTACTTC.

A few counts support this clone. V is TRBV20-1 and J is TRBJ2-7; maybe TRBD1 (5 bases). There are 10 residues in the CDR3. V lost 5 bases, J lost 4 bases, and 6 bases lay in between. Germline V gene sequence: CDR1 DFQATT, CDR2 SNEGSKA (reference sequence). CDR3 sequence: CSAGHYEQYF. CDR3 DNA: TGCAGTGCTGGACATTACGAGCAGTACTTC.

The V call is TRBV7-3, the J call TRBJ2-1; 12 nucleotides align to TRBD2. Germline trimming cut 4 bases from V and 5 bases from J; bases unmatched to any gene: 0. The CDR3 extends over 14 amino acids. In germline, CDR1 is SGHTA, CDR2 FQGTGA. For the CDR3, the DNA is TGTGCCAGCAGCTGGACTAGCGGGGACAATGAGCAGTTCTTC. It codes for CASSWTSGDNEQFF.

The V and J genes are TRBV7-2 and TRBJ2-3; D is ambiguous. CDR1 is SGHTA and CDR2 is FQGNSA in the germline V gene. V shed 1 base and J shed 3 bases, with 5 bases lying between them. This CDR3 spans 13 amino acids. CDR3 protein: CASSLGLTDTQYF. In nucleotides, the CDR3 is TGTGCCAGCAGCTTAGGGCTGACAGATACGCAGTATTTT.

The sample holds one count of this clone. As DNA, the CDR3 is TGTGCCAGCAGCGATGACAGAAAGTATGGCTACACCTTC. It codes for CASSDDRKYGYTF. The chain combines TRBV5-4 with TRBJ1-2, with a possible D match to TRBD1 (5 bases). CDR1 and CDR2 from the germline V gene are SGHNT and YYREEE (reference sequence). The CDR3 contains 13 residues. The V end was cut by 4 bases, the J end by 5 bases, with 12 bases between. Full variable domain (remainder filled in from reference TRBV5-4 and TRBJ1-2): ETGVTQSPTHLIKTRGQQVTLRCSSQSGHNTVSWYQQALGQGPQFIFQYYREEENGRGNFPPRFSGLQFPNYSSELNVNALELDDSALYLCASSDDRKYGYTFGSGTRLTVV.

CDR3 coding DNA: TGTGCCAGCAGCTTAGGAAGCTTTCTAGCGGGGGGACCCACAGATACGCAGTATTTT. Amino acid sequence: CASSLGSFLAGGPTDTQYF. The genes are TRBV11-2 and TRBJ2-3; 11 bases line up with TRBD2. The CDR3 spans 19 residues. V was pared by 1 base and J by 2 bases, with 11 bases of the junction left unmatched. Germline V CDR1 and CDR2: SGHAT, FQNNGV.

The rearrangement uses TRBV29-1 and TRBJ2-7; D is undetermined. Germline assignment: CDR1 SQVTM and CDR2 ANQGSEA. The CDR3 is made up of 11 amino acids. V was pared by 1 base and J by 3 bases, with 4 bases between. The CDR3 is CSVEGIYEQYF. CDR3 in DNA: TGCAGCGTTGAAGGTATCTACGAGCAGTACTTC.

Sample share makes this clone medium-sized. The rearrangement links TRBV25-1 to TRBJ2-7; TRBD1 matches 8 bases. V shed 10 bases and J 3 bases; nucleotides not matched to a gene: 5. Germline V gene data show CDR1 as MGHDK and CDR2 as SYGVNS. CDR3 length: 12 amino acids. The CDR3 here is CATRQGIYEQYF. Written as DNA, the CDR3 is TGTGCCACCCGACAGGGGATCTACGAGCAGTACTTC.

The V call is TRBV18, the J call TRBJ2-7; D is possibly TRBD1 (6 bases). Germline loops: CDR1 KGHSH, CDR2 LQKENI. V lost 2 bases, J lost 5 bases, and 13 bases lay in between. The CDR3 loop spans 14 amino acids. This CDR3 is CASSPAGARNEQYF. CDR3 DNA sequence: TGTGCCAGCTCACCAGCAGGGGCGCGGAACGAGCAGTACTTC.

The V and J genes are TRBV9 and TRBJ1-1, with 7 bases fitting TRBD1. Germline assignment: CDR1 SGDLS and CDR2 YYNGEE. The J segment lost 12 bases and the V segment lost 0 bases, leaving 11 bases of the junction unmatched. The CDR3 is made up of 14 amino acids. The CDR3 DNA sequence: TGTGCCAGCAGCGTAGGCGACAGGGTGGTTGGGTCTTTCTTT. Protein product: CASSVGDRVVGSFF.

The chain links TRBV7-9 to TRBJ1-1, with TRBD1 matching 7 bases. Germline V gene lookup returns CDR1 SEHNR and CDR2 FQNEAQ (reference sequence). Trimming took 1 base from V and 0 from J; bases not matched to a gene: 8. The CDR3 covers 17 residues. The CDR3 DNA reads as TGTGCCAGCAGCTTAGAGTCAGGGGGGTGGGTGAACACTGAAGCTTTCTTT. Translation: CASSLESGGWVNTEAFF.

The chain joins TRBV5-1 to TRBJ2-7; perhaps TRBD1 as D (5 bases). V lost 1 base and J lost 4, with 9 bases in between. Germline CDR1 and CDR2: SGHRS and YFSETQ. This CDR3 contains 13 residues. CDR3 region: CASSLLQAYEQYF. DNA for the CDR3: TGCGCCAGCAGCTTGTTACAGGCTTACGAGCAGTACTTC.

The CDR3 DNA sequence: TGTGCCAGCAGCTTAGCAGCCATGGGGGGGGACGCGCACTATGGCTACACCTTC. It encodes CASSLAAMGGDAHYGYTF. The rearrangement joins TRBV7-9 to TRBJ1-2; D might be TRBD1 (5 bases). CDR3 length: 18 residues. V lost 0 bases, J lost 3 bases, and 20 bases lay in between. The V gene's germline CDR1 is SEHNR and CDR2 FQNEAQ (reference sequence).

In regard to this clone: Because the CDR3's place on the DNA is in doubt, the DNA is left out and the CDR3 is given as listed by TCRdb. The genes are TRBV28 and TRBJ2-7; the D call of TRBD2 is as the table states it, not checked on the DNA. The length of the CDR3 is 14 amino acids, counting both ends. Per the germline V gene, CDR1 is MDHEN and CDR2 is SYDVKM. The CDR3 loop is CASSSSGTYDEQYF.

This chain connects TRBV5-1 to TRBJ1-3; D unresolved. The germline CDR1 and CDR2 sequences are SGHRS and YFSETQ. V was shortened by 4 bases and J by 3 bases, with 14 bases between the two germline ends. The CDR3 covers 15 residues. This CDR3 is CASSPEIVGGNTIYF. The DNA for the CDR3 is TGCGCCAGCAGCCCCGAGATTGTCGGTGGAAACACCATATATTTT.

The chain couples TRBV4-2 to TRBJ1-5; a possible D gene is TRBD1 (5 bases). The germline V gene has CDR1 LGHNA and CDR2 YNFKEQ. The V and J ends lost 3 bases and 3 bases respectively, with 6 bases between them. The CDR3 is 13 amino acids. In DNA form, the CDR3 reads TGTGCCAGCAGCCAGGGGCCCAATCAGCCCCAGCATTTT. This sequence encodes CASSQGPNQPQHF.

The V gene is TRBV28, the J gene TRBJ2-7, with D possibly TRBD2 on 5 matching bases. This CDR3 contains 15 residues. CDR1 is MDHEN and CDR2 is SYDVKM in the germline V gene. V was pared by 10 bases and J by 4 bases, with 23 bases between. The CDR3 coding sequence is TGTGCCACCAACGAGATGGACGGTGGAGGATACGAGCAGTACTTC. As protein: CATNEMDGGGYEQYF.

This clone has just a few counts. V is TRBV19 and J is TRBJ1-5; possibly TRBD1 for D (5 bases). Germline CDR1 and CDR2: LNHDA and SQIVND (reference sequence). V was pared by 4 bases and J by 3 bases, with 16 bases between. The CDR3 has 16 residues. CDR3 amino acids: CASSTAPGLNNQPQHF. The CDR3 DNA reads TGTGCCAGTAGTACCGCCCCAGGGTTAAACAATCAGCCCCAGCATTTT.

The CDR3: CASSLAPKETQYF. DNA of the CDR3: TGTGCCAGCAGCTTAGCCCCTAAAGAGACCCAGTACTTC. This chain links TRBV7-3 with TRBJ2-5; no clear D. CDR3 length: 13 residues. Per the germline V gene, CDR1 is SGHTA and CDR2 is FQGTGA. Trimming stripped 2 bases from V and 3 bases from J, with 7 bases between.

The chain joins TRBV19 to TRBJ1-2; D is possibly TRBD1 (5 bases). In germline, CDR1 is LNHDA, CDR2 SQIVND (reference sequence). The CDR3 is 13 amino acids. The CDR3 loop reads CATTGRDDYGYTF. As DNA, the CDR3 is TGTGCTACAACGGGGAGGGACGACTATGGCTACACCTTC. Based on the CDR3 plus reference TRBV19 and TRBJ1-2, the full variable domain is DGGITQSPKYLFRKEGQNVTLSCEQNLNHDAMYWYRQDPGQGLRLIYYSQIVNDFQKGDIAEGYSVSREKKESFPLTVTSAQKNPTAFYLCATTGRDDYGYTFGSGTRLTVV.

This clone was counted a few times. The V call is TRBV7-2, the J call TRBJ2-3; D is perhaps TRBD2 (5 bases). With 1 base removed from V and 6 bases from J, the gap between germline ends came to 17 bases. This CDR3 contains 16 residues. CDR1 and CDR2 (germline): SGHTA, FQGNSA. CDR3 loop: CASSLVGPGGLDTQYF. The DNA of the CDR3 is TGTGCCAGCAGCTTAGTAGGGCCGGGCGGGCTCGATACGCAGTATTTT.

In this sample, this clone turned up a few times. The chain couples TRBV2 to TRBJ1-5; tentative D call: TRBD1 (5 bases). V lost 2 bases and J lost 7, with 18 bases in between. CDR1 and CDR2 (germline): SNHLY, FYNNEI. The CDR3 is made up of 16 amino acids. The CDR3 DNA reads as TGTGCCAGCAGTGAACAGTTAGGCAGGGCTAGACAGCCCCAGCATTTT. This sequence encodes CASSEQLGRARQPQHF.

The J gene is TRBJ1-5, the V gene TRBV28, with 7 bases matching TRBD1. Germline-derived CDR1 and CDR2 are MDHEN and SYDVKM. V gave up 5 bases and J gave up 5 bases; unmatched junction bases: 6. This CDR3 is built from 14 residues. The CDR3 DNA reads TGTGCCAGCAGTGGCGACAGGGTGTATCAGCCCCAGCATTTT. It translates to CASSGDRVYQPQHF.